This T cell receptor (beta chain) derives from a study of human T cells and chemical hapten exposure. Study as a whole: The sensitizer, 2% DPC, was used on around 2 cm by around 2 cm of upper inner arm skin. Whole-study findings and limits: Donor immune responses may differ from healthy people's, since all donors had alopecia. Those TCRs sitting above 1 in 1000 frequency stayed the same with DPC sensitization.

Via MiXCR, TCRdb re-called the RACE reads, giving one row per CDR3 protein. The table shows about 62,000 distinct CDR3 sequences, with 5.5% to 7.5% occurring only once. This clonotype was counted at least ten times. No antigen is known for it. V shed 3 bases and J shed 0 bases, with 6 bases lying between them. The CDR3 totals 13 residues. CDR1 and CDR2 (germline): LGHDT, YNNKEL (reference sequence). Regarding time point: pre-sensitization, week 0. Indicated treatment: therapeutic diphenylcyclopropenone sensitization with weekly scalp DPC. RNA extraction used unfractionated whole blood as the source of total RNA.

V usage is TRBV3-1 and J usage is TRBJ2-7; D ambiguous. The material sequenced was whole blood, taken in connection with sensitization to the hapten diphenylcyclopropenone (DPC). The clonotype comes from a woman aged 25 to 39 with alopecia areata. Some clones in this sample may be carry-over from other donors' samples. For the CDR3, the DNA is TGTGCCAGCAGCCATTCGGGCTCCTACGAGCAGTACTTC. Its protein is CASSHSGSYEQYF.